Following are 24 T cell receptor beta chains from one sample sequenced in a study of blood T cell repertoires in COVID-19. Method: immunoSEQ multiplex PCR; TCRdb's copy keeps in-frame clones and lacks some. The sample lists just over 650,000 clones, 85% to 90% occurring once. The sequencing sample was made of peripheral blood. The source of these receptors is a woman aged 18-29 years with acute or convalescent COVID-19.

CDR3 nucleotide sequence: TGCAGTGCTAGTTCCCCACGGGATCCACGCGGGGAGCTGTTTTTT. Translated: CSASSPRDPRGELFF. The chain has TRBV20-1 and TRBJ2-2; D is possibly TRBD2 (5 bases). CDR3 size: 15 residues. Germline V gene data show CDR1 as DFQATT and CDR2 as SNEGSKA (reference sequence). Between the trimmed V and J ends, which lost 3 bases and 7 bases, there was a span of 18 bases.

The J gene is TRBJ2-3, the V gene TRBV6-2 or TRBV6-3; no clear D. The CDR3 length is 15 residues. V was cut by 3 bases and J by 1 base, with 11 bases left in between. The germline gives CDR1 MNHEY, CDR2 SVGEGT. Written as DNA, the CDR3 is TGTGCCAGCAGTTATTCGGTCCCGGGCACAGATACGCAGTATTTT. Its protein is CASSYSVPGTDTQYF.

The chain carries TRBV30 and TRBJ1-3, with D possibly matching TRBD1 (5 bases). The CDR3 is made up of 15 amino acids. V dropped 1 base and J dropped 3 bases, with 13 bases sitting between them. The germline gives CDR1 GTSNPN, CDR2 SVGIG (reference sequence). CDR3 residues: CAWSGGGRLGNTIYF. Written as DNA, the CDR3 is TGTGCCTGGAGTGGGGGGGGGAGGCTTGGAAACACCATATATTTT.

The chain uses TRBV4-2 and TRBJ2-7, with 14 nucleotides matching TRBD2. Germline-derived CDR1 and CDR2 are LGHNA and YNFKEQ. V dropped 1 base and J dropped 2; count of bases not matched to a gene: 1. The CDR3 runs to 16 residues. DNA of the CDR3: TGTGCCAGCAGCCAAGGACTAGCGGGGGGGCCCTACGAGCAGTACTTC. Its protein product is CASSQGLAGGPYEQYF.

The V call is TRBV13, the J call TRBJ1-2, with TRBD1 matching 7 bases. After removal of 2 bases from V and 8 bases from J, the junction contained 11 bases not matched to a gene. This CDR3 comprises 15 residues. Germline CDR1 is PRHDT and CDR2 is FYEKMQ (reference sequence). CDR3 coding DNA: TGTGCCAGCAGCTTACTGTGGGACAGCCTGGGGGGCTACACCTTC. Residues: CASSLLWDSLGGYTF.

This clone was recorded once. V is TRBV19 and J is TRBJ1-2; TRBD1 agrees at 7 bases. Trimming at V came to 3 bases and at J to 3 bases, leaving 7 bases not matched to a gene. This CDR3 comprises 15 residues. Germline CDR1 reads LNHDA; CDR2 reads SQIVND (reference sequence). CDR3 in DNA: TGTGCCAGTAGTATGGGGACAGCCAACCACTATGGCTACACCTTC. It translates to CASSMGTANHYGYTF.

The CDR3 protein is CASNSGGSSYEQYF. The CDR3 bases are TGTGCCAGCAATAGCGGGGGTAGCTCCTACGAGCAGTACTTC. The rearrangement joins TRBV6-5 to TRBJ2-7, with TRBD2 matching 9 bases. The trim removed 7 bases at V and 0 bases at J, leaving 4 bases unmatched. The CDR3 covers 14 residues. The germline CDR1 and CDR2 sequences are MNHEY and SVGAGI.

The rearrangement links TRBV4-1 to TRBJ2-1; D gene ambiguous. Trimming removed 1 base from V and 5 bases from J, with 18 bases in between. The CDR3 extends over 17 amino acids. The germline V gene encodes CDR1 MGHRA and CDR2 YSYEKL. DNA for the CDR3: TGCGCCAGCAGCCAAGTATATTCAGGATTTGTAAACAATGAGCAGTTCTTC. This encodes CASSQVYSGFVNNEQFF.

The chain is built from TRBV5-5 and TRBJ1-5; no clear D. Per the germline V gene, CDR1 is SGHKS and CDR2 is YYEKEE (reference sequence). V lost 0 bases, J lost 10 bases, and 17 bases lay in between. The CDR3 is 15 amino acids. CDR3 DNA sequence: TGTGCCAGCAGCTTGGGCCCCGATGGAGTCCAACCCCAGCATTTT. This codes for CASSLGPDGVQPQHF.

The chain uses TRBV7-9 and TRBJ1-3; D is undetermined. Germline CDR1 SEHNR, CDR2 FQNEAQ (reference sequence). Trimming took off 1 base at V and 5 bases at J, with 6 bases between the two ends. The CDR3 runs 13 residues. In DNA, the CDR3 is TGTGCCAGCAGCTTAGTGGCCCGAAACACCATATATTTT. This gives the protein CASSLVARNTIYF.

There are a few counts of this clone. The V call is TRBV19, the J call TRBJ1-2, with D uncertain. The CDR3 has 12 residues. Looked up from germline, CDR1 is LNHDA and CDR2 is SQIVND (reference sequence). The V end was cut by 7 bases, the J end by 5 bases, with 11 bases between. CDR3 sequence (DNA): TGTGCCAGTAAGAAGTGGCTGTATGGCTACACCTTC. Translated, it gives CASKKWLYGYTF. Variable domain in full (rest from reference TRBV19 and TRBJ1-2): DGGITQSPKYLFRKEGQNVTLSCEQNLNHDAMYWYRQDPGQGLRLIYYSQIVNDFQKGDIAEGYSVSREKKESFPLTVTSAQKNPTAFYLCASKKWLYGYTFGSGTRLTVV.

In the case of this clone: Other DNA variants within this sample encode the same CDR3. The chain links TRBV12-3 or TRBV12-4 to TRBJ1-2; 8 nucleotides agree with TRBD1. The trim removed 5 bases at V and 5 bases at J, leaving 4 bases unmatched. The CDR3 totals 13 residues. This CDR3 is CASSPTGGYGYTF. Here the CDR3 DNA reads TGTGCCAGCAGTCCTACAGGGGGGTATGGCTACACCTTC.

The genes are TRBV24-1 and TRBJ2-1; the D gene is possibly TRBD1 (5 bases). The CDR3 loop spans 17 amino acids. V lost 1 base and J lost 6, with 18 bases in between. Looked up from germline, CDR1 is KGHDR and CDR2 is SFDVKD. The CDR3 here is CATSDLQRTGRLNEQFF. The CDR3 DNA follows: TGTGCCACCAGTGATTTACAGCGAACAGGACGACTCAATGAGCAGTTCTTC.

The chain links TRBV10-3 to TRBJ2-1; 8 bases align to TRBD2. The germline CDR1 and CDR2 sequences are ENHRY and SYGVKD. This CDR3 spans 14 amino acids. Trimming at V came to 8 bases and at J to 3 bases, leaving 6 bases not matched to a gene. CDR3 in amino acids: CAISGGDSYNEQFF. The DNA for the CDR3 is TGTGCCATCTCCGGGGGGGATAGCTACAATGAGCAGTTCTTC.

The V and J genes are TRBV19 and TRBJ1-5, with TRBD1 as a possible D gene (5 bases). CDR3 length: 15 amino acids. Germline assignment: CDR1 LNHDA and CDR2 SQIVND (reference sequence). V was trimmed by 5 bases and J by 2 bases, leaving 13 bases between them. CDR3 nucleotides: TGTGCCAGTAGTGGAAGGGGTATGGGCAATCAGCCCCAGCATTTT. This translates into CASSGRGMGNQPQHF.

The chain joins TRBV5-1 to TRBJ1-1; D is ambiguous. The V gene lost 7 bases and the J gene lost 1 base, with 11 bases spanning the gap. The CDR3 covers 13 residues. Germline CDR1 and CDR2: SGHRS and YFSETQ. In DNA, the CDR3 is TGCGCCAGCCGCGACGGCGGGAACACTGAAGCTTTCTTT. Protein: CASRDGGNTEAFF.

CDR3 nucleotide sequence: TGCGCCAGCAGCAAAACAGGGGCCGGGGAGCTGTTTTTT. Translation gives CASSKTGAGELFF. This rearrangement joins TRBV10-1 to TRBJ2-2, with TRBD1 matching over 7 bases. Germline lookup yields CDR1 WNHNN and CDR2 SYGVQD (reference sequence). The V gene end was trimmed by 6 bases and the J gene end by 6 bases; junction bases not matched to a gene: 4. The CDR3 runs to 13 residues.

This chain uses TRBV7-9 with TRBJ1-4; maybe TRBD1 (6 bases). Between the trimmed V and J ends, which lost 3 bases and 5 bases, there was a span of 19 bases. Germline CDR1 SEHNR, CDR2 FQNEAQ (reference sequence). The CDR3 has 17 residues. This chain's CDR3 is CASSFKIIGGQNEKLFF. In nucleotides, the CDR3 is TGTGCCAGCAGCTTTAAGATCATCGGAGGACAGAATGAAAAACTGTTTTTT.

CDR3 loop: CASSPRSPLGNSPLHF. CDR3 nucleotide sequence: TGTGCCAGCAGTCCAAGATCACCACTCGGGAACTCACCCCTCCACTTT. The rearrangement uses TRBV2 and TRBJ1-6; D not resolved. CDR1 and CDR2 from the germline V gene are SNHLY and FYNNEI. The CDR3 length is 16 residues. Trimming took 5 bases from V and 10 from J, leaving 21 bases between them.

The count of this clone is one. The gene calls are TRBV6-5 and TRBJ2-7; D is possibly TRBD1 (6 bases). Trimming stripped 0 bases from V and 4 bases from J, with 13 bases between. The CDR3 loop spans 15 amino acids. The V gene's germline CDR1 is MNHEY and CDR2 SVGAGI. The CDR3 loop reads CASSYSNGGTYEQYF. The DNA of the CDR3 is TGTGCCAGCAGTTACTCGAATGGGGGCACGTACGAGCAGTACTTC.

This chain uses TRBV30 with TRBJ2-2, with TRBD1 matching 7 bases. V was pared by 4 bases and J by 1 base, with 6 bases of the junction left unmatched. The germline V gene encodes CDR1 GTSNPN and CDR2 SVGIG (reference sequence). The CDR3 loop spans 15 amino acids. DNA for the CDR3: TGTGCCTGGACCCTCCGGGACAGGAACACCGGGGAGCTGTTTTTT. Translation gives CAWTLRDRNTGELFF. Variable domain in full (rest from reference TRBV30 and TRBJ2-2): SQTIHQWPATLVQPVGSPLSLECTVEGTSNPNLYWYRQAAGRGLQLLFYSVGIGQISSEVPQNLSASRPQDRQFILSSKKLLLSDSGFYLCAWTLRDRNTGELFFGEGSRLTVL.

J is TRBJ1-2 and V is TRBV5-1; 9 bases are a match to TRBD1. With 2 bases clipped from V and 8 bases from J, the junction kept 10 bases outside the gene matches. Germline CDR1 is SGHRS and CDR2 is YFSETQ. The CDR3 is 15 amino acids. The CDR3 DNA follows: TGCGCCAGCAGCTTATCACTGGGACAGGGCTTCGGCTACACCTTC. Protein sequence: CASSLSLGQGFGYTF.

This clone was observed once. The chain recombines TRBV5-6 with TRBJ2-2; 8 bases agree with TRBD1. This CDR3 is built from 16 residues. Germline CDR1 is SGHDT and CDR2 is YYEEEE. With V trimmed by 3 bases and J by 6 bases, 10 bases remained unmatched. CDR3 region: CASSYHDRGEAGELFF. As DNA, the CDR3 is TGTGCCAGCAGCTATCATGACAGGGGAGAAGCCGGGGAGCTGTTTTTT.

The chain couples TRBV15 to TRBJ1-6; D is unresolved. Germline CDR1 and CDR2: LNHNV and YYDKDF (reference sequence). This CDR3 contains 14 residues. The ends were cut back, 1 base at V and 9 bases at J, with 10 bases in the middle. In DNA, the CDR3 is TGTGCCACCAGCAGAGGAACAGTTGTTTCACCCCTCCACTTT. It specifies CATSRGTVVSPLHF. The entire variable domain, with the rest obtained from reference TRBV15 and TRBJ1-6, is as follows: DAMVIQNPRYQVTQFGKPVTLSCSQTLNHNVMYWYQQKSSQAPKLLFHYYDKDFNNEADTPDNFQSRRPNTSFCFLDIRSPGLGDTAMYLCATSRGTVVSPLHFGNGTRLTVT.